This TCR beta chain is drawn from a study of neurological immune-mediated disorders. With 10-nucleotide random UMIs, 5'RACE was used to make the cDNA. TCRdb fed the 5' RACE reads into MiXCR, producing one record per CDR3 protein. The repertoire holds about 70,000 distinct CDR3 sequences, with about 5.1% as singletons. Study-level points and caveats: Among 34 multiple sclerosis patients, phylogenetic grouping put the repertoires of 18 into a single related-CDR3 cluster, a possible signature. With the multiple sclerosis repertoire cluster, neither clinical nor MRI features showed any association.

The unsorted libraries originated from 2 million PBMCs kept at -80 C. This clonotype was picked up many times. As yet, its antigen is unknown. Trimming left V 6 bases short and J 2 bases short, with 8 bases between. The CDR3 is made up of 12 amino acids. The clonotype was recovered from an older woman with multiple sclerosis. The sample comprised PBMCs. The gene calls are TRBV12-3 or TRBV12-4 and TRBJ2-7; D possibly corresponds to TRBD1 (5 bases). The CDR3 sequence: CASRPDTYEQYF. As DNA, the CDR3 is TGTGCCAGCAGACCGGACACCTACGAGCAGTACTTC.